A single sample gave rise to the 14 T cell receptor beta chains below, sequenced in a study of blood T cell repertoires in COVID-19 (dated by TCRdb to between 2020 and 2021). The library was generated by the immunoSEQ multiplex PCR assay. TCRdb stores this immuneACCESS table with in-frame sequences only. Part of the clones is absent; in the studies checked, under half of the shortfall reflects unresolved V genes, and no reason is known for the rest. Within this sample are under 95,000 clones, with roughly four fifths of them counted one time only. The top ten clonotypes cover more than 1% of the sample. The sequencing sample was made of peripheral blood. The receptors stem from a woman of 80 years or more with acute or convalescent COVID-19.

The rearrangement links TRBV9 to TRBJ2-4, with D possibly being TRBD1 (7 bases). The V end was cut by 4 bases, the J end by 3 bases, with 23 bases between. Looked up from germline, CDR1 is SGDLS and CDR2 is YYNGEE. The CDR3 has 18 residues. CDR3 sequence reads: CASSPGQVPSRDKNIQYF. In DNA, the CDR3 is TGTGCCAGCAGCCCCGGACAGGTCCCATCGCGGGACAAAAACATTCAGTACTTC. Combining the CDR3 with reference TRBV9 and TRBJ2-4 gives the whole variable domain DSGVTQTPKHLITATGQRVTLRCSPRSGDLSVYWYQQSLDQGLQFLIQYYNGEERAKGNILERFSAQQFPDLHSELNLSSLELGDSALYFCASSPGQVPSRDKNIQYFGAGTRLSVL.

V is TRBV2 and J is TRBJ2-2; D is unclear. Trimming pared 6 bases from V and 4 bases from J, leaving 12 bases between. This CDR3 spans 14 amino acids. Germline V CDR1 and CDR2: SNHLY, FYNNEI. DNA of the CDR3: TGTGCCAGCAGGCGAGGCGGCGCCACCGGGGAGCTGTTTTTT. It encodes CASRRGGATGELFF.

As concerns this clone: The junction departs from germline at one end; a sequencing error may be responsible. The J gene is TRBJ2-7, the V gene TRBV24-1, with D maybe TRBD2 (5 bases). In germline, CDR1 is KGHDR, CDR2 SFDVKD. The CDR3 sequence is 11 residues long. As DNA, the CDR3 is TGTGCCACCAGTGATTTCGGGGAGCTCCACTTC. As protein: CATSDFGELHF.

This rearrangement joins TRBV24-1 to TRBJ1-2; a possible D gene is TRBD1 (6 bases). The V gene lost 4 bases and the J gene lost 8 bases, with 13 bases spanning the gap. Germline lookup yields CDR1 KGHDR and CDR2 SFDVKD. This CDR3 spans 13 amino acids. The CDR3 bases are TGTGCCACCAGTGAATGGGCAGGGGTCGGCTACACCTTC. Its protein product is CATSEWAGVGYTF.

The chain couples TRBV5-6 to TRBJ1-5, with 11 bases that match TRBD1. The CDR3 runs 15 residues. The germline V gene encodes CDR1 SGHDT and CDR2 YYEEEE. The V segment lost 1 base and the J segment 7 bases; nucleotides outside the gene matches: 4. CDR3 loop: CASSLRTGGGQPQHF. For the CDR3, the DNA is TGTGCCAGCAGCTTGCGGACAGGGGGCGGGCAGCCCCAGCATTTT.

CDR3 nucleotides: TGTGCCAGCAGTGAAGTATCGAACACTGAAGCTTTCTTT. Its protein is CASSEVSNTEAFF. This chain links TRBV6-1 with TRBJ1-1; the D is unclear. CDR3 length equals 13 residues. The V gene lost 1 base and the J gene lost 1 base, with 4 bases spanning the gap. In germline, CDR1 is MNHNS, CDR2 SASEGT.

The V gene is TRBV19, the J gene TRBJ1-2; a possible D gene is TRBD1 (6 bases). The CDR3 sequence is 14 residues long. Germline V CDR1 and CDR2: LNHDA, SQIVND (reference sequence). V was shortened by 3 bases and J by 2 bases, with 10 bases between the two germline ends. The CDR3 coding sequence is TGTGCCAGTAGTATTCGGACAGAGAACTATGGCTACACCTTC. The encoded protein is CASSIRTENYGYTF.

The chain carries TRBV5-1 and TRBJ2-7; 9 nucleotides match TRBD1. The CDR3 is 16 residues long. Germline V gives CDR1 SGHRS, CDR2 YFSETQ. V lost 4 bases and J lost 2; bases outside the gene matches: 10. CDR3 bases: TGCGCCAGCAGCCCCCCGTCCGGGACAGGGACCTACGAGCAGTACTTC. This sequence encodes CASSPPSGTGTYEQYF.

The genes are TRBV30 and TRBJ1-3, with no clear D. CDR1 and CDR2 from the germline V gene are GTSNPN and SVGIG (reference sequence). V shed 2 bases and J shed 2 bases, with 13 bases lying between them. This CDR3 region has 15 residues. CDR3: CAWSPPGVAGNTIYF. The CDR3 DNA reads as TGTGCCTGGAGTCCTCCGGGAGTAGCTGGAAACACCATATATTTT.

In this sample, this clone turned up once. The rearrangement joins TRBV19 to TRBJ2-5; a possible D gene is TRBD2 (5 bases). Germline V gives CDR1 LNHDA, CDR2 SQIVND (reference sequence). The CDR3 length is 13 residues. V was shortened by 7 bases and J by 4 bases, with 13 bases between the two germline ends. The CDR3 reads CASTGKQGETQYF. The CDR3 DNA sequence: TGTGCCAGTACCGGGAAGCAAGGAGAGACCCAGTACTTC.

As for this clone: The sample contains more than one DNA sequence encoding this CDR3. This chain uses TRBV7-3 with TRBJ2-1; TRBD1 agrees at 9 bases. Germline V CDR1 and CDR2: SGHTA, FQGTGA. There are 14 residues in the CDR3. V lost 5 bases to trimming and J lost 6 bases; unmatched junction nucleotides: 5. CDR3: CASSPGTGSNEQFF. The DNA for the CDR3 is TGTGCCAGCAGCCCCGGGACAGGGTCCAATGAGCAGTTCTTC.

The gene calls are TRBV6-5 and TRBJ1-1; 7 nucleotides align to TRBD1. The ends lost 9 bases at V and 1 base at J; junction bases unmatched: 11. The CDR3 is made up of 15 amino acids. Germline CDR1 is MNHEY and CDR2 is SVGAGI. CDR3 sequence: CASQPPGQRNTEAFF. The CDR3 coding sequence is TGTGCCAGTCAACCGCCGGGACAGAGGAACACTGAAGCTTTCTTT.

As to this clone: The same CDR3 is also encoded by other DNA sequences in this sample. The chain uses TRBV2 and TRBJ1-5; TRBD1 matches at 8 bases. J was trimmed by 1 base and V by 3 bases; bases with no gene match: 2. Germline V gene lookup returns CDR1 SNHLY and CDR2 FYNNEI. CDR3 size: 15 residues. CDR3 sequence (DNA): TGTGCCAGCAGTGATCGGACAGGGAGCAATCAGCCCCAGCATTTT. Translating it yields CASSDRTGSNQPQHF.

This sequence joins TRBV19 and TRBJ2-2; perhaps TRBD2 as D (7 bases). The CDR3 is made up of 13 amino acids. Looked up from germline, CDR1 is LNHDA and CDR2 is SQIVND (reference sequence). The V end lost 7 bases, the J end lost 6 bases, and 12 bases lay between the germline ends. The CDR3 nucleotides are TGTGCCAGTAAGGGGGGGCGCGCCGGGGAGCTGTTTTTT. Amino acids: CASKGGRAGELFF.